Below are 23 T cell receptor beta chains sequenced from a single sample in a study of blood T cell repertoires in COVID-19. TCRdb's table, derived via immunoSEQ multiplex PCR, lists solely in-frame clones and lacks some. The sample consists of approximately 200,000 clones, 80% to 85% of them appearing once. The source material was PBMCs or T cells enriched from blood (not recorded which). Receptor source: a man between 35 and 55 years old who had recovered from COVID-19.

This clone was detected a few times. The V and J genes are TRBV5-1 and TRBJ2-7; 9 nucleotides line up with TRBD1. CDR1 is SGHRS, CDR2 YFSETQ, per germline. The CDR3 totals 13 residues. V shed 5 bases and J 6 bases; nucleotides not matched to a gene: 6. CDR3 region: CASSPQGAFEQYF. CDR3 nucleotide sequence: TGCGCCAGCAGTCCACAGGGGGCCTTCGAGCAGTACTTC. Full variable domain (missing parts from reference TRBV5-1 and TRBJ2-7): KAGVTQTPRYLIKTRGQQVTLSCSPISGHRSVSWYQQTPGQGLQFLFEYFSETQRNKGNFPGRFSGRQFSNSRSEMNVSTLELGDSALYLCASSPQGAFEQYFGPGTRLTVT.

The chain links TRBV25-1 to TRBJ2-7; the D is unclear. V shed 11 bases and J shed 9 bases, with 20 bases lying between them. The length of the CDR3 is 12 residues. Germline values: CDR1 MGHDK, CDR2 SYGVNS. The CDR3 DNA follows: TGTGCCGGGTTATTAAGAGACTCCGGGCAGTACTTC. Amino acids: CAGLLRDSGQYF.

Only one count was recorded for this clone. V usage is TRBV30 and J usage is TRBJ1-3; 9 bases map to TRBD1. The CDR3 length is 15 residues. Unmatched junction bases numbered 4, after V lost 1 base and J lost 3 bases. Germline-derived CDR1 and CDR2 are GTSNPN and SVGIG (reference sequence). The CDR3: CAWSGNRGLGNTIYF. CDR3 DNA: TGTGCCTGGAGTGGGAACAGGGGGCTTGGAAACACCATATATTTT. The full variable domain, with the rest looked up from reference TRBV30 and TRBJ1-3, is SQTIHQWPATLVQPVGSPLSLECTVEGTSNPNLYWYRQAAGRGLQLLFYSVGIGQISSEVPQNLSASRPQDRQFILSSKKLLLSDSGFYLCAWSGNRGLGNTIYFGEGSWLTVV.

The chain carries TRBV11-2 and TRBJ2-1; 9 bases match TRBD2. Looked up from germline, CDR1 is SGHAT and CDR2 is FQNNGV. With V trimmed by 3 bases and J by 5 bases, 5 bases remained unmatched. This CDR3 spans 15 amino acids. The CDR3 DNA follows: TGTGCCAGCAGCTTTTTTGCGGGGGGGGACAATGAGCAGTTCTTC. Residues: CASSFFAGGDNEQFF. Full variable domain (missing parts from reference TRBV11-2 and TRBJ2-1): EAGVAQSPRYKIIEKRQSVAFWCNPISGHATLYWYQQILGQGPKLLIQFQNNGVVDDSQLPKDRFSAERLKGVDSTLKIQPAKLEDSAVYLCASSFFAGGDNEQFFGPGTRLTVL.

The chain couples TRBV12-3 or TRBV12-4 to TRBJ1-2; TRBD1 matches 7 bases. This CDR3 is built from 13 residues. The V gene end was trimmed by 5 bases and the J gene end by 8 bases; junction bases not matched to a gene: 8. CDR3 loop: CASSTDRYQGYTF. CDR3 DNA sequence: TGTGCCAGCAGTACGGACAGGTACCAAGGCTACACCTTC.

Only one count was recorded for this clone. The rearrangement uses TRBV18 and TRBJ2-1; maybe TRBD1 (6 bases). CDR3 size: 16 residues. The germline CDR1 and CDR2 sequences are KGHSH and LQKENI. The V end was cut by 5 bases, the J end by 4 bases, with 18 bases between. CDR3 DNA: TGTGCCAGCTCAGCCGGGACACAAAAACTATACAATGAGCAGTTCTTC. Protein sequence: CASSAGTQKLYNEQFF.

The CDR3 nucleotides read TGTGCCAGCAGCGCTACAGGACTAGGTGCTCGGCCCCAGCATTTT. It codes for CASSATGLGARPQHF. The J gene is TRBJ1-5, the V gene TRBV6-5, with D perhaps matching TRBD1 (5 bases). CDR1 MNHEY and CDR2 SVGAGI come from the germline V gene. V lost 6 bases to trimming and J lost 9 bases, with 21 bases between them. There are 15 residues in the CDR3.

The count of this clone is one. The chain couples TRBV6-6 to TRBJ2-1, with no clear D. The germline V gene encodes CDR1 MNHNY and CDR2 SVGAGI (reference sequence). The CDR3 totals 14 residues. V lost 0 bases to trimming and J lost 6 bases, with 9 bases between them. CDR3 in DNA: TGTGCCAGCAGTTACTCGGTGTCCGGCAATGAGCAGTTCTTC. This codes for CASSYSVSGNEQFF.

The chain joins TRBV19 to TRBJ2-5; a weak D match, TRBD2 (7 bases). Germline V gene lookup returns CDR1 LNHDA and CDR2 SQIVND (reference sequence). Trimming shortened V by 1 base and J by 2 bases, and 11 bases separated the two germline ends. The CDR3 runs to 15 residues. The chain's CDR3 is CASSIGGGPQETQYF. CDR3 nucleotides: TGTGCCAGTAGTATAGGGGGGGGGCCGCAAGAGACCCAGTACTTC.

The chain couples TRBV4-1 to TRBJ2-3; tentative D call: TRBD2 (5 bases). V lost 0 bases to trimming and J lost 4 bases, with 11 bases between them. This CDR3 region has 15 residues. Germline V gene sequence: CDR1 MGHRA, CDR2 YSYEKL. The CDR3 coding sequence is TGCGCCAGCAGCCAAGATGGAGGTGCAGCAGATACGCAGTATTTT. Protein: CASSQDGGAADTQYF.

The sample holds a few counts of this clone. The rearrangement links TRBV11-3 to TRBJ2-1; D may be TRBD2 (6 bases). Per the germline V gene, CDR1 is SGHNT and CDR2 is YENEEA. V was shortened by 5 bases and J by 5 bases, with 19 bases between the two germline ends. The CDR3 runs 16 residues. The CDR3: CASSLIPGLSHNEQFF. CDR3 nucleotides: TGTGCCAGCAGCCTTATACCGGGACTCTCACACAATGAGCAGTTCTTC.

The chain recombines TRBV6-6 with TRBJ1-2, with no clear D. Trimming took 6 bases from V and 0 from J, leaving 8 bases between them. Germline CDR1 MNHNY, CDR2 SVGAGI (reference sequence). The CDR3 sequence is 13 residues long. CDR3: CASSYVTNYGYTF. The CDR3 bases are TGTGCCAGCAGCTATGTTACTAACTATGGCTACACCTTC.

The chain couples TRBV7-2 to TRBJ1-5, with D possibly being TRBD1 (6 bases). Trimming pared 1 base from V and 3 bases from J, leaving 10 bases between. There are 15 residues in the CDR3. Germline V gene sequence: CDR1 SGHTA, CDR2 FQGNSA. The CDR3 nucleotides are TGTGCCAGCAGCTTAGGGACAGTAACCAATCAGCCCCAGCATTTT. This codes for CASSLGTVTNQPQHF. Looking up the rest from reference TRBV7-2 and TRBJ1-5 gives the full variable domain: GAGVSQSPSNKVTEKGKDVELRCDPISGHTALYWYRQSLGQGLEFLIYFQGNSAPDKSGLPSDRFSAERTGGSVSTLTIQRTQQEDSAVYLCASSLGTVTNQPQHFGDGTRLSIL.

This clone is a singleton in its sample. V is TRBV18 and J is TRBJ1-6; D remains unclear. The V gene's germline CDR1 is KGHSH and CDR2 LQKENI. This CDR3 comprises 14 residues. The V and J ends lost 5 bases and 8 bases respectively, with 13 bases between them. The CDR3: CASSTMDRDSPLHF. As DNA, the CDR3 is TGTGCCAGCTCAACAATGGATCGGGATTCACCCCTCCACTTT.

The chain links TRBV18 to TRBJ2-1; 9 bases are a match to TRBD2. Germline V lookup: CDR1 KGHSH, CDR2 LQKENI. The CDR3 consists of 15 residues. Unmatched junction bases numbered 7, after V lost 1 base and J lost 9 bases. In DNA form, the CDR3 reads TGTGCCAGCTCACCACGCCTAGCGGGGTTGCCTGAGCAGTTCTTC. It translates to CASSPRLAGLPEQFF. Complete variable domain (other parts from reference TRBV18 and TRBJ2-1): NAGVMQNPRHLVRRRGQEARLRCSPMKGHSHVYWYRQLPEEGLKFMVYLQKENIIDESGMPKERFSAEFPKEGPSILRIQQVVRGDSAAYFCASSPRLAGLPEQFFGPGTRLTVL.

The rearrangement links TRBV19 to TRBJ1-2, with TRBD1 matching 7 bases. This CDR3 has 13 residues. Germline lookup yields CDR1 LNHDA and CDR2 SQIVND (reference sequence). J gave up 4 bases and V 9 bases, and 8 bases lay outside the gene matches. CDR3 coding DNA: TGTGCCAGCGGACGACAGGGAATCTATGGCTACACCTTC. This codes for CASGRQGIYGYTF. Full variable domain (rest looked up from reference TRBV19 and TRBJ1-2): DGGITQSPKYLFRKEGQNVTLSCEQNLNHDAMYWYRQDPGQGLRLIYYSQIVNDFQKGDIAEGYSVSREKKESFPLTVTSAQKNPTAFYLCASGRQGIYGYTFGSGTRLTVV.

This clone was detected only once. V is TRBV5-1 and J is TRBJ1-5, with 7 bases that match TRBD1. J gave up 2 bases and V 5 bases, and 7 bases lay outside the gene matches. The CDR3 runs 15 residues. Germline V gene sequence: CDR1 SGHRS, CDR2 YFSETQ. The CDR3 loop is CASSSGGLGNQPQHF. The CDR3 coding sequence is TGCGCCAGCAGTTCAGGGGGACTTGGCAATCAGCCCCAGCATTTT.

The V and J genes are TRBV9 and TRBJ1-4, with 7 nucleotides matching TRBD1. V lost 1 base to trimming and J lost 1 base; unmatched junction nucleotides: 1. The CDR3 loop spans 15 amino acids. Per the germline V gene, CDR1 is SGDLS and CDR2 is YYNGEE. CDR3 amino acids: CASSVQGGTNEKLFF. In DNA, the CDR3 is TGTGCCAGCAGCGTACAGGGGGGAACTAATGAAAAACTGTTTTTT.

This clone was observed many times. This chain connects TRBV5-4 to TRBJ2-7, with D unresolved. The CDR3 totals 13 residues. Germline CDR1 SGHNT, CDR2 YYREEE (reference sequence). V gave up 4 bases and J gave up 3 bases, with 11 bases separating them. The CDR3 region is CASSEENFYEQYF. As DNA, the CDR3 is TGTGCCAGCAGCGAGGAAAACTTCTACGAGCAGTACTTC. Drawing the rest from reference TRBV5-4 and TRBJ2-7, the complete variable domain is ETGVTQSPTHLIKTRGQQVTLRCSSQSGHNTVSWYQQALGQGPQFIFQYYREEENGRGNFPPRFSGLQFPNYSSELNVNALELDDSALYLCASSEENFYEQYFGPGTRLTVT.

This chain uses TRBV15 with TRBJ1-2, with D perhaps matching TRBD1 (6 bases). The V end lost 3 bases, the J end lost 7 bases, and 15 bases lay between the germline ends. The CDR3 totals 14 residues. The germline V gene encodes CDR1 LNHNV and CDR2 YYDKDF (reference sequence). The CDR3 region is CATSSLEGGSGYTF. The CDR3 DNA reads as TGTGCCACCAGCAGCCTCGAAGGGGGAAGTGGCTACACCTTC.

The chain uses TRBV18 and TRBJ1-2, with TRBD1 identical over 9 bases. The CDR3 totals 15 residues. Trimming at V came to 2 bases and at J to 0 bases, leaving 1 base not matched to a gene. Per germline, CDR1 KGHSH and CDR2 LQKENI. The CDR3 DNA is TGTGCCAGCTCACCAGGGACAGGGACTAACTATGGCTACACCTTC. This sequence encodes CASSPGTGTNYGYTF.

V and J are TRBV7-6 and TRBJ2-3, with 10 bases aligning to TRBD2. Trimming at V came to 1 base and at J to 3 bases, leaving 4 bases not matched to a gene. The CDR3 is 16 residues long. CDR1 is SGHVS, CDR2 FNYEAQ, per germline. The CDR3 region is CASSLEAGLATDTQYF. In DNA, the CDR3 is TGTGCCAGCAGCTTAGAAGCGGGACTAGCGACAGATACGCAGTATTTT.

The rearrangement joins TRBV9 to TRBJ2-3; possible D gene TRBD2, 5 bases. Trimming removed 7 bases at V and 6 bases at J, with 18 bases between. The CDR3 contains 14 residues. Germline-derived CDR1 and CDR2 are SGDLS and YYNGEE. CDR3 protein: CASSPQGGLDTQYF. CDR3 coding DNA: TGTGCCAGCTCACCACAAGGAGGATTGGATACGCAGTATTTT.